Described below is a single TCR beta chain sequence and its context. This CDR3 is 14 amino acids long. The junction had 10 bases not matched to a gene; V was cut back by 8 bases and J by 6 bases. The data stem from a study of T-cell reconstitution after alpha-beta-depleted transplantation in children. Unique molecular identifiers were used to barcode this TCRbeta library. Using its own MiXCR run on the PCR reads, TCRdb lists one record per CDR3 protein. This table holds about 460,000 distinct CDR3 sequences, roughly an eighth found once. The chain couples TRBV12-3 or TRBV12-4 to TRBJ2-5, with TRBD1 identical over 9 bases. The receptor was isolated from a human donor who donated a stem cell graft to a child with combined immunodeficiency. Sequencing was performed on PBMCs from the stem cell graft donor, taken from the stem cell graft. The CDR3 protein is CASSLTGGGKTQYF. The CDR3 DNA is TGTGCCAGCTCCTTGACAGGGGGGGGAAAGACCCAGTACTTC.